The 25 T cell receptor beta chains given below trace back to one sample, sequenced in a study of blood T cell repertoires in COVID-19. Measured with immunoSEQ multiplex PCR; TCRdb has only the in-frame clones, and not every one. The sample holds roughly 300,000 clones, 86% seen once. The sequenced material came from peripheral blood. The receptors derive from a woman aged 25 to 45 with COVID-19, enrolled during active disease.

The chain is built from TRBV19 and TRBJ2-1; D is uncertain. Germline V gives CDR1 LNHDA, CDR2 SQIVND (reference sequence). This CDR3 spans 14 amino acids. The ends were cut back, 7 bases at V and 5 bases at J, with 15 bases in the middle. The CDR3 coding sequence is TGTGCCAGTAAGTGGATCCCGACTCACAATGAGCAGTTCTTC. This codes for CASKWIPTHNEQFF. Full variable domain (remainder filled in from reference TRBV19 and TRBJ2-1): DGGITQSPKYLFRKEGQNVTLSCEQNLNHDAMYWYRQDPGQGLRLIYYSQIVNDFQKGDIAEGYSVSREKKESFPLTVTSAQKNPTAFYLCASKWIPTHNEQFFGPGTRLTVL.

A remark on this clone: Mismatch with germline at one junction end may stem from a read error. The V call is TRBV6-1, the J call TRBJ2-5; unclear D gene. CDR1 is MNHNS, CDR2 SASEGT, per germline. The CDR3 is 14 amino acids. The CDR3 DNA follows: TGTGCCAGCAATGAAGACACCCTCCAAGAGACCCAGTACTTC. This sequence encodes CASNEDTLQETQYF.

This sequence joins TRBV11-3 and TRBJ1-2, with 7 nucleotides matching TRBD1. The germline CDR1 and CDR2 sequences are SGHNT and YENEEA. Germline trimming cut 3 bases from V and 5 bases from J; bases unmatched to any gene: 12. The CDR3 totals 16 residues. CDR3 nucleotide sequence: TGTGCCAGCAGCTTTGGTCCCGGGACAGCGTTATATGGCTACACCTTC. Protein: CASSFGPGTALYGYTF.

This clone was detected a few times. The gene calls are TRBV18 and TRBJ1-1, with 9 bases identical to TRBD1. The germline V gene encodes CDR1 KGHSH and CDR2 LQKENI. The CDR3 totals 15 residues. V lost 6 bases to trimming and J lost 5 bases; unmatched junction nucleotides: 10. The CDR3 here is CASSPSTGGRTEAFF. The CDR3 DNA reads TGTGCCAGCTCTCCATCCACAGGGGGCCGGACTGAAGCTTTCTTT.

V and J are TRBV25-1 and TRBJ2-1; 11 nucleotides line up with TRBD2. The CDR3 loop spans 17 amino acids. The germline V gene has CDR1 MGHDK and CDR2 SYGVNS. V shed 4 bases, J shed 2 bases, and the junction held 7 bases outside the gene matches. The DNA for the CDR3 is TGTGCCAGCAGTGGCCGTATTAGCGGGGGGGCCTACAATGAGCAGTTCTTC. This translates into CASSGRISGGAYNEQFF. The full variable domain, in which reference TRBV25-1 and TRBJ2-1 provide the parts outside the CDR3, is EADIYQTPRYLVIGTGKKITLECSQTMGHDKMYWYQQDPGMELHLIHYSYGVNSTEKGDLSSESTVSRIRTEHFPLTLESARPSHTSQYLCASSGRISGGAYNEQFFGPGTRLTVL.

This chain joins TRBV18 and TRBJ1-2, with 8 bases fitting TRBD1. The ends lost 2 bases at V and 1 base at J; junction bases unmatched: 6. Germline V gene lookup returns CDR1 KGHSH and CDR2 LQKENI. This CDR3 has 16 residues. The CDR3 nucleotides are TGTGCCAGCTCACCATTCGGGACAGGAGATAACTATGGCTACACCTTC. Residues: CASSPFGTGDNYGYTF.

J is TRBJ2-7 and V is TRBV6-5; D possibly corresponds to TRBD2 (5 bases). Germline CDR1 is MNHEY and CDR2 is SVGAGI. CDR3 size: 14 residues. V was shortened by 2 bases and J by 2 bases, with 10 bases between the two germline ends. As DNA, the CDR3 is TGTGCCAGCAGTTACCGCCGGGAACCCTACGAGCAGTACTTC. Its translation: CASSYRREPYEQYF.

This clone is a singleton in its sample. Other DNA sequences of this sample code for an identical CDR3. The V and J genes are TRBV6-5 and TRBJ1-2; 7 bases are a match to TRBD1. Germline loops: CDR1 MNHEY, CDR2 SVGAGI. The CDR3 is 15 amino acids. V lost 0 bases to trimming and J lost 1 base; unmatched junction nucleotides: 2. CDR3 sequence: CASSYSTGFNYGYTF. The DNA for the CDR3 is TGTGCCAGCAGTTACTCGACAGGGTTTAACTATGGCTACACCTTC.

This clone came up once. DNA of the CDR3: TGTGCCAGCAGCCTTAGGACAGACATCTATGGCTACACCTTC. Translating it yields CASSLRTDIYGYTF. The J gene is TRBJ1-2, the V gene TRBV14, with D possibly being TRBD1 (6 bases). Germline values: CDR1 SGHDN, CDR2 FVKESK. V lost 4 bases to trimming and J lost 4 bases, with 13 bases between them. There are 14 residues in the CDR3.

The chain is built from TRBV5-1 and TRBJ2-7; 8 nucleotides match TRBD1. The CDR3 contains 15 residues. The germline V gene has CDR1 SGHRS and CDR2 YFSETQ. Germline trimming cut 3 bases from V and 2 bases from J; bases unmatched to any gene: 7. In nucleotides, the CDR3 is TGCGCCAGCAGCTCTAGACAGGGGTCCCCCTACGAGCAGTACTTC. Protein product: CASSSRQGSPYEQYF. Looking up the rest from reference TRBV5-1 and TRBJ2-7 gives the full variable domain: KAGVTQTPRYLIKTRGQQVTLSCSPISGHRSVSWYQQTPGQGLQFLFEYFSETQRNKGNFPGRFSGRQFSNSRSEMNVSTLELGDSALYLCASSSRQGSPYEQYFGPGTRLTVT.

V is TRBV27 and J is TRBJ2-1; D possibly corresponds to TRBD2 (6 bases). The CDR3 spans 15 residues. Germline values: CDR1 MNHEY, CDR2 SMNVEV (reference sequence). Trimming left V 5 bases short and J 3 bases short, with 14 bases between. CDR3 nucleotide sequence: TGTGCCAGCAGTGCGGCCGGAGGGAGCTACAATGAGCAGTTCTTC. Protein sequence: CASSAAGGSYNEQFF.

The chain carries TRBV11-3 and TRBJ2-1, with 10 bases fitting TRBD2. Trimming took 4 bases from V and 7 from J; bases not matched to a gene: 7. CDR1 SGHNT and CDR2 YENEEA come from the germline V gene. The CDR3 loop spans 15 amino acids. For the CDR3, the DNA is TGTGCCAGCAGCTCTAGCGGGGGAGAAAGGAATGAGCAGTTCTTC. The encoded protein is CASSSSGGERNEQFF.

The CDR3 region has the DNA TGCGCCAGCAGCTTGGTGGAGGGCAATTCACCCCTCCACTTT. It encodes CASSLVEGNSPLHF. The chain uses TRBV5-1 and TRBJ1-6; the D is unclear. The germline gives CDR1 SGHRS, CDR2 YFSETQ. Trimming cost V 0 bases and J 7 bases, with 8 bases left between them. The CDR3 has 14 residues.

The chain combines TRBV5-5 with TRBJ2-7; 7 bases agree with TRBD2. CDR3 length equals 14 residues. The germline gives CDR1 SGHKS, CDR2 YYEKEE (reference sequence). The V and J ends lost 4 bases and 5 bases, in that order; junction bases with no gene match: 9. CDR3 sequence (DNA): TGTGCCAGCAGCCACTTGGGGGGGAGGAACGAGCAGTACTTC. Protein sequence: CASSHLGGRNEQYF.

CDR3: CASSNRGYLNYGYTF. DNA of the CDR3: TGTGCCAGTAGTAACAGGGGATACCTCAACTATGGCTACACCTTC. This chain connects TRBV19 to TRBJ1-2; 7 nucleotides align to TRBD1. Germline V gives CDR1 LNHDA, CDR2 SQIVND (reference sequence). The CDR3 spans 15 residues. The V segment lost 4 bases and the J segment 2 bases; nucleotides outside the gene matches: 7.

J is TRBJ2-1 and V is TRBV5-1; D is possibly TRBD2 (6 bases). Per germline, CDR1 SGHRS and CDR2 YFSETQ. The ends were cut back, 4 bases at V and 7 bases at J, with 18 bases in the middle. The CDR3 sequence is 15 residues long. The DNA of the CDR3 is TGCGCCAGCAGCCCAATCCAGGCAGGGAGGAATGAGCAGTTCTTC. Translating gives CASSPIQAGRNEQFF.

The V call is TRBV29-1, the J call TRBJ1-2; D may be TRBD1 (5 bases). V lost 2 bases to trimming and J lost 4 bases, with 14 bases between them. Germline CDR1 is SQVTM and CDR2 is ANQGSEA. The CDR3 length is 14 residues. CDR3: CSVESPGKGYGYTF. CDR3 DNA sequence: TGCAGCGTTGAATCCCCAGGGAAGGGCTATGGCTACACCTTC.

Only one count was recorded for this clone. This chain connects TRBV28 to TRBJ2-2; tentatively, D is TRBD1 (6 bases). Trimming took off 6 bases at V and 0 bases at J, with 14 bases between the two ends. The CDR3 spans 16 residues. Germline V gene lookup returns CDR1 MDHEN and CDR2 SYDVKM. CDR3 nucleotide sequence: TGTGCCAGCAGCGAAATGACAGGAACGAACACCGGGGAGCTGTTTTTT. Amino acids: CASSEMTGTNTGELFF.

This clone was detected a few times. The chain recombines TRBV2 with TRBJ1-1, with D perhaps matching TRBD1 (5 bases). This CDR3 has 13 residues. Looked up from germline, CDR1 is SNHLY and CDR2 is FYNNEI. The V end lost 4 bases, the J end lost 1 base, and 7 bases lay between the germline ends. CDR3 protein: CASSGGWNTEAFF. Written as DNA, the CDR3 is TGTGCCAGCAGTGGGGGCTGGAACACTGAAGCTTTCTTT.

The chain uses TRBV27 and TRBJ2-5; tentative D call: TRBD2 (7 bases). The CDR3 contains 16 residues. V was clipped by 0 bases and J by 4 bases, with 15 bases between them. Germline CDR1 MNHEY, CDR2 SMNVEV (reference sequence). The CDR3 loop reads CASSLSGGGPGETQYF. The CDR3 DNA is TGTGCCAGCAGTTTATCTGGGGGGGGGCCGGGAGAGACCCAGTACTTC.

In its sample, this clone was seen once. The chain recombines TRBV7-2 with TRBJ2-3, with D possibly TRBD1 on 5 matching bases. V lost 8 bases and J lost 0, with 15 bases in between. CDR1 is SGHTA and CDR2 is FQGNSA in the germline V gene. This CDR3 region has 15 residues. The CDR3 sequence: CASASPGISTDTQYF. The DNA for the CDR3 is TGTGCCAGCGCGTCCCCAGGGATCAGCACAGATACGCAGTATTTT.

The chain carries TRBV6-5 and TRBJ1-5; D is unclear. Trimming took off 6 bases at V and 4 bases at J, with 13 bases between the two ends. The germline V gene has CDR1 MNHEY and CDR2 SVGAGI. This CDR3 is 14 amino acids long. Written as DNA, the CDR3 is TGTGCCAGCAGGTGGACGGGGAATAATCAGCCCCAGCATTTT. This sequence encodes CASRWTGNNQPQHF.

This rearrangement joins TRBV5-1 to TRBJ2-2, with a weak D call TRBD1 (6 bases). Looked up from germline, CDR1 is SGHRS and CDR2 is YFSETQ. CDR3 length: 14 residues. Trimming cost V 4 bases and J 2 bases, with 9 bases left between them. In DNA form, the CDR3 reads TGCGCCAGCAGCCCGGGACAAAACACCGGGGAGCTGTTTTTT. Encoded protein: CASSPGQNTGELFF.

This chain connects TRBV6-1 to TRBJ2-7; 12 nucleotides agree with TRBD2. Germline assignment: CDR1 MNHNS and CDR2 SASEGT. There are 16 residues in the CDR3. The ends lost 4 bases at V and 5 bases at J; junction bases unmatched: 9. CDR3: CASSAETSGGLDEQYF. The DNA for the CDR3 is TGTGCCAGCAGTGCCGAGACTAGCGGGGGCCTCGACGAGCAGTACTTC.

The table lists this clone with a few counts. The chain is built from TRBV14 and TRBJ2-7, with TRBD1 matching over 7 bases. Unmatched junction bases numbered 6, after V lost 2 bases and J lost 2 bases. The CDR3 is made up of 15 amino acids. In germline, CDR1 is SGHDN, CDR2 FVKESK. CDR3 DNA: TGTGCCAGCAGCCAACGATCCACAGGGGCCTACGAGCAGTACTTC. As protein: CASSQRSTGAYEQYF.